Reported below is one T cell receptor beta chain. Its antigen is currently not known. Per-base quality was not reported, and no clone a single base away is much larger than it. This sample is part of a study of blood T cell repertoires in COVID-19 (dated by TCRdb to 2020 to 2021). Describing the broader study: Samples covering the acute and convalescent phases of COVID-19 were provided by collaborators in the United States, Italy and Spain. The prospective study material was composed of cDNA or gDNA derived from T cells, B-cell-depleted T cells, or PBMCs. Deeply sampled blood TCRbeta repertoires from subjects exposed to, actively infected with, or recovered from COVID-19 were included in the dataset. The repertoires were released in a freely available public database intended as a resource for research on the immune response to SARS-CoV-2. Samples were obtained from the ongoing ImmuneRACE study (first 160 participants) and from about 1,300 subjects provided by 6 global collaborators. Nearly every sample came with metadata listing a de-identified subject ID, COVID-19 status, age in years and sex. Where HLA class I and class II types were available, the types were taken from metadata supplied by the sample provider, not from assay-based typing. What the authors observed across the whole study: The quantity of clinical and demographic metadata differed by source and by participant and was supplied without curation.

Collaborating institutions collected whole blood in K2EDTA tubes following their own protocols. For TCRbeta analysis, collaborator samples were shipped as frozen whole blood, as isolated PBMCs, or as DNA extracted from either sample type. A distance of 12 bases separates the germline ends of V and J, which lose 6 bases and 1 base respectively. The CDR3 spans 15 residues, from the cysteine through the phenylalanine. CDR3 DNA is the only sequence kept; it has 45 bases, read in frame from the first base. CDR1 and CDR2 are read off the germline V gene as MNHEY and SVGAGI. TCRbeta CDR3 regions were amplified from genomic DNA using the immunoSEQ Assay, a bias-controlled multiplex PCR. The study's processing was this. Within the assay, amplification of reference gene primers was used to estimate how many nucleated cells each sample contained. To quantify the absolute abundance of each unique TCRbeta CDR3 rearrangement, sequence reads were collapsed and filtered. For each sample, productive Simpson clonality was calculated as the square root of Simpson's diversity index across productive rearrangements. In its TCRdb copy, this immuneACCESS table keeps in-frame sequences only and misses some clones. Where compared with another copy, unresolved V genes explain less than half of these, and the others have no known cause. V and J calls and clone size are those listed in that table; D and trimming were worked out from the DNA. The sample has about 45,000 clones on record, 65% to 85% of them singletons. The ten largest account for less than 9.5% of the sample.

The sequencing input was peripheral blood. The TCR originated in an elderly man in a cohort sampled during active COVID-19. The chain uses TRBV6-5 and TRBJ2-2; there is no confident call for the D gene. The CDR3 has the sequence CASSGNRGNTGELFF. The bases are TGTGCCAGCAGCGGTAATCGAGGGAACACCGGGGAGCTGTTTTTT.